These T cell receptor beta chains were read from a single sample in a study of cytomegalovirus exposure and HLA in healthy donors. Here immunoSEQ multiplex PCR was the method, and the copy in TCRdb shows in-frame clones only, minus some. There are roughly 140,000 clones in the sample; approximately 80% occur only once, and 5% to 8% lies in the top ten. The material sequenced was PBMCs. These receptors came from a woman aged 40 to 50 in good health and CMV-seropositive. The conserved cysteine and the conserved F or W are not part of the CDR3 here. D genes are given only for firm matches.

v_gene	j_gene	d_gene	CDR3aa
TRBV27	TRBJ2-3	-	ASSLGGMLDTQY
TRBV7-2	TRBJ2-5	TRBD2	ASSSTLAQETQY
TRBV28	TRBJ2-5	TRBD1	ASSPRTGWLETQY
TRBV5-1	TRBJ2-7	TRBD2	ASSPAGTSGRAFFPSYEQY
TRBV28	TRBJ1-5	-	ASSLRVTGGVYSQPQH
TRBV29-1	TRBJ1-2	TRBD1	SVEGYRGNGYT
TRBV7-9	TRBJ2-1	-	SSSQRQADPSNEQF
TRBV7-9	TRBJ1-2	-	ASSLVLRDVSYGYT
TRBV19	TRBJ1-2	TRBD1	ASSIEDRGGYT
TRBV2	TRBJ1-2	-	ASSLQGLGYGYT
TRBV28	TRBJ1-2	TRBD1	ASSSQGVLYGYT
TRBV4-1	TRBJ2-1	TRBD2	ATGGEGNEQF
TRBV28	TRBJ1-5	-	ASATGGGSNQPQH
TRBV6-5	TRBJ2-7	-	ASSYSGGRIGEQY
TRBV5-4	TRBJ2-1	TRBD2	ASSLGPSTAGVVNEQF
TRBV29-1	TRBJ2-7	TRBD1	SVGDRAGTYEQY
TRBV28	TRBJ1-1	-	ASSYHGPSQGTEAF
TRBV7-7	TRBJ2-1	-	ASSLDPASNEQF
TRBV27	TRBJ2-5	-	ASSFRETQY
TRBV6-5	TRBJ2-5	-	ASSYGGGETQY
TRBV15	TRBJ2-1	TRBD2	ATRGTSGSAYNEQF
TRBV11-3	TRBJ2-7	TRBD2	ASSPGTSGWGSSYEQY
TRBV7-8	TRBJ2-1	-	ASSPFSGSYNEQF
TRBV7-6	TRBJ1-1	-	ASSLGHENTEAF
TRBV5-1	TRBJ2-3	-	ASSLDPGRADTQY
TRBV5-1	TRBJ2-1	TRBD1	ASSHGQDYNEQF
TRBV27	TRBJ1-5	TRBD1	ASRPGTDNQPQH
TRBV19	TRBJ1-5	-	ASSPRTVDQPQH
TRBV5-1	TRBJ2-2	-	ASRREVVNTGELF
TRBV6-6	TRBJ2-1	TRBD2	ASNLAGGPYNEQF
TRBV28	TRBJ2-1	TRBD2	ASSLTGGPYNEQF
TRBV7-9	TRBJ2-5	TRBD2	ASSPGTSGSPGETQY
TRBV18	TRBJ2-1	TRBD2	ASSPVASGTYNEQF
TRBV7-8	TRBJ2-3	-	ASSLAPGSPSTDTQY
TRBV5-1	TRBJ2-1	TRBD2	ASSLGTSGNEQF
TRBV7-9	TRBJ1-2	-	ASSLDSYGYT
TRBV7-2	TRBJ1-1	-	ASSLEREAF
TRBV4-2	TRBJ2-3	TRBD2	ASSQGLAGSEGWTDTQY
TRBV18	TRBJ1-1	-	ASSPISGADTEAF
TRBV2	TRBJ1-5	TRBD1	ASSDRSRGANQPQH